This T cell receptor beta chain was profiled in a study of cytomegalovirus exposure and HLA in healthy donors. The germline V gene has CDR1 MNHEY and CDR2 SVGAGI. This CDR3 is 14 amino acids long. V lost 6 bases and J 4 bases, leaving 14 bases between the germline ends. Despite likely unrecorded immune exposures, the donors were nominally healthy at the time of sampling. Concerning this clone: The antigen remains unidentified.

Study outcomes and limitations: Excluded: some indistinguishable V segments such as TRBV6-2 and TRBV6-3. Cytomegalovirus association was listed for about 150 TCR beta chains. Confirmation in vitro established that a few CMV-associated chains were specific for CMV antigens.

With 60 Vbeta and 13 Jbeta primers, the PCR was carried out. Method: immunoSEQ multiplex PCR; TCRdb's copy keeps in-frame clones and lacks some. The sample spans roughly 53,000 clones; the ten largest clones claim under 3%. The rearrangement uses TRBV6-5 and TRBJ2-3; TRBD2 is a possible D gene (6 bases). The sequence derives from a female donor in good health and CMV-seronegative. The sample taken for sequencing was PBMCs. The CDR3 nucleotides are TGTGCCAGCAGACCCCGAGGAGGGGCAGATACGCAGTATTTT. This encodes CASRPRGGADTQYF.